Presented here are 15 T cell receptor beta chains from one specimen sequenced in a study of monozygotic twins with inflammatory bowel disease. TCRdb re-called the 5' RACE reads; every CDR3 protein appears as one record, without DNA. This sample contains about 330,000 distinct CDR3 sequences. The specimen sequenced was blood. Source of these receptors: a human donor with ulcerative colitis or Crohn's disease, or a healthy co-twin of an affected twin (not recorded which).

The V and J genes are TRBV6-1 and TRBJ2-1; TCRdb names TRBD1, which stays unverified in the absence of DNA. Per germline, CDR1 MNHNS and CDR2 SASEGT. CDR3 size: 19 residues. This CDR3 is CASSEALWRTGGSRNEQFF.

The chain joins TRBV20-1 to TRBJ1-1; with no DNA, the TCRdb D assignment of TRBD1 cannot be verified. Germline CDR1 is DFQATT and CDR2 is SNEGSKA (reference sequence). CDR3 size: 15 residues. The CDR3 spells CSARGFGTGNTEAFF.

V and J are TRBV5-4 and TRBJ2-6; checking the TCRdb D call of TRBD1 is not possible without DNA. CDR3 length: 15 residues. Per the germline V gene, CDR1 is SGHNT and CDR2 is YYREEE (reference sequence). CDR3 in amino acids: CASNPGTSGANVLTF.

The chain joins TRBV4-2 to TRBJ1-2; TCRdb's D gene call, TRBD1, goes unchecked for lack of DNA. This CDR3 has 17 amino acids. The germline V gene encodes CDR1 LGHNA and CDR2 YNFKEQ. This CDR3 is CASSQESGPGSNYGYTF.

The gene calls are TRBV29-1 and TRBJ1-5; TCRdb names TRBD1, which stays unverified in the absence of DNA. The CDR3 spans 13 residues. Germline V gene sequence: CDR1 SQVTM, CDR2 ANQGSEA. CDR3: CSVKGQQNQPQHF.

The chain is built from TRBV7-2 and TRBJ2-4; as DNA is missing, the TRBD2 call by TCRdb cannot be tested. This CDR3 has 17 amino acids. In germline, CDR1 is SGHTA, CDR2 FQGNSA. CDR3: CASSFPPSGSTKNIQYF.

The chain employs TRBV5-1 and TRBJ2-1; TCRdb's D gene call, TRBD1, goes unchecked for lack of DNA. The germline V gene encodes CDR1 SGHRS and CDR2 YFSETQ. This CDR3 is built from 16 residues. The CDR3: CASSLGTGTFYNEQFF.

The J gene is TRBJ1-1, the V gene TRBV4-1. The CDR3 consists of 16 residues. The germline CDR1 and CDR2 sequences are MGHRA and YSYEKL. The CDR3 sequence is CASSNLYGEAATEAFF.

The J gene is TRBJ2-3, the V gene TRBV29-1; without DNA, the TCRdb call of TRBD1 cannot be checked. Germline CDR1 and CDR2: SQVTM and ANQGSEA. This CDR3 spans 13 amino acids. The CDR3 sequence: CSVQWGRPDTQYF.

The chain employs TRBV10-1 and TRBJ2-7; TCRdb lists TRBD2, though no DNA is available to test this call. Germline CDR1 WNHNN, CDR2 SYGVQD (reference sequence). This CDR3 comprises 13 residues. The CDR3 reads CASGYSGPKPQYF.

CDR3 region: CASSRDRGPDGYTF. The genes are TRBV7-9 and TRBJ1-2; there is no DNA to check the TCRdb D call of TRBD1. From germline, CDR1 is SEHNR and CDR2 FQNEAQ (reference sequence). The length of the CDR3 is 14 residues.

This rearrangement joins TRBV6-9 to TRBJ2-7; TCRdb outputs TRBD2, but without DNA this stays unchecked. Germline V CDR1 and CDR2: MNHGY, SVAAGI. This CDR3 contains 15 residues. CDR3 region: CASSYSSGEWTEQYF.

V is TRBV20-1 and J is TRBJ2-2; checking the TCRdb D call of TRBD1 is not possible without DNA. Germline V CDR1 and CDR2: DFQATT, SNEGSKA (reference sequence). The CDR3 sequence is 17 residues long. CDR3 in amino acids: CSARQERGGANTGELFF.

CDR3 sequence: CSVEDRGPNEKLFF. The V gene is TRBV29-1, the J gene TRBJ1-4; TCRdb names TRBD1, which stays unverified in the absence of DNA. This CDR3 comprises 14 residues. The germline V gene encodes CDR1 SQVTM and CDR2 ANQGSEA.

The chain is built from TRBV21-1 and TRBJ2-5; TCRdb's assignment of TRBD1 cannot be checked, as there is no DNA. TRBV21-1 is deemed a pseudogene. The CDR3 runs 14 residues. CDR3 protein: CASSNQETGGAQYF.